Presented here are 10 T cell receptor beta chains from one specimen sequenced in a study of CD8 T cells in ankylosing spondylitis. No antigen has been identified for these receptors. Findings and limits, study-wide: A TCR beta motif made of eight highly homologous variants seemed typical of ankylosing spondylitis blood.

TCRdb called the 5' RACE reads again in MiXCR, with one record for every CDR3 protein. Here the sample spans fewer than 500,000 distinct CDR3 sequences, approximately 26% being singletons. The sample was blood, either unsorted or a sorted T cell fraction (not recorded which). These receptors were obtained from a male donor with ankylosing spondylitis.

This clonotype appeared a few times. The V call is TRBV3-1, the J call TRBJ1-5, with a tentative D call TRBD1 (5 bases). Germline values: CDR1 LGHDT, CDR2 YNNKEL (reference sequence). This CDR3 has 16 residues. V was pared by 0 bases and J by 5 bases, with 14 bases between. CDR3 sequence (DNA): TGTGCCAGCAGCCAAGATAAACCGGCAGGGCATCAGCCCCAGCATTTT. As protein: CASSQDKPAGHQPQHF.

In its sample, this clonotype was seen a few times. The chain couples TRBV6-2 or TRBV6-3 to TRBJ2-1; 16 nucleotides align to TRBD2. CDR1 MNHEY and CDR2 SVGEGT come from the germline V gene. CDR3 length equals 15 residues. The V segment lost 7 bases and the J segment 8 bases; nucleotides outside the gene matches: 5. CDR3 nucleotide sequence: TGTGCCAGCACCAAGGGACTAGCGGGAGGGTATGAGCAGTTCTTC. Translated, it gives CASTKGLAGGYEQFF.

This clonotype was seen more than once but under ten times. The chain couples TRBV10-3 to TRBJ2-7; a possible D gene is TRBD1 (5 bases). The germline V and J ends were trimmed by 4 bases and 2 bases, with 15 bases remaining between them. The CDR3 runs to 15 residues. Germline V gene data show CDR1 as ENHRY and CDR2 as SYGVKD. CDR3 in DNA: TGTGCCATCAGTGGGTCCCCCGCAGGGACCTACGAGCAGTACTTC. Residues: CAISGSPAGTYEQYF.

This clonotype was recorded at least ten times. The chain is built from TRBV7-2 and TRBJ2-4; D not resolved. Per the germline V gene, CDR1 is SGHTA and CDR2 is FQGNSA. This CDR3 has 13 amino acids. Trimming cost V 2 bases and J 9 bases, with 11 bases left between them. CDR3: CASSLLVGPIQYF. CDR3 nucleotides: TGTGCCAGCAGCTTACTCGTAGGACCCATTCAGTACTTC. Based on the CDR3 plus reference TRBV7-2 and TRBJ2-4, the full variable domain is GAGVSQSPSNKVTEKGKDVELRCDPISGHTALYWYRQSLGQGLEFLIYFQGNSAPDKSGLPSDRFSAERTGGSVSTLTIQRTQQEDSAVYLCASSLLVGPIQYFGAGTRLSVL.

This clonotype has more than one count but fewer than ten. This chain connects TRBV4-2 to TRBJ1-5; D may be TRBD1 (6 bases). Germline V CDR1 and CDR2: LGHNA, YNFKEQ. This CDR3 has 15 amino acids. Deletions cut 0 bases from V and 7 bases from J, with 13 bases between. The CDR3 DNA reads TGTGCCAGCAGCCAAGAGGGCAGGGGTGGGCAGCCCCAGCATTTT. This gives the protein CASSQEGRGGQPQHF.

This chain uses TRBV14 with TRBJ2-1; no definite D call. This CDR3 spans 12 amino acids. Germline-derived CDR1 and CDR2 are SGHDN and FVKESK. V gave up 0 bases and J gave up 10 bases, with 7 bases separating them. The CDR3 is CASSQERQEQFF. The CDR3 DNA reads as TGTGCCAGCAGCCAAGAACGGCAGGAGCAGTTCTTC.

The chain links TRBV9 to TRBJ2-1; D is uncertain. Trimming pared 4 bases from V and 2 bases from J, leaving 7 bases between. The germline V gene encodes CDR1 SGDLS and CDR2 YYNGEE. The CDR3 totals 13 residues. CDR3 DNA: TGTGCCAGCAGCCTCAGGCCCTACAATGAGCAGTTCTTC. Amino acid sequence: CASSLRPYNEQFF.

J is TRBJ1-5 and V is TRBV10-3, with 9 positions matching TRBD1. Unmatched junction bases numbered 3, after V lost 2 bases and J lost 7 bases. The germline V gene encodes CDR1 ENHRY and CDR2 SYGVKD. There are 14 residues in the CDR3. In nucleotides, the CDR3 is TGTGCCATCAGTGAGAGGACAGGGGACCAGCCCCAGCATTTT. It codes for CAISERTGDQPQHF.

This chain connects TRBV5-1 to TRBJ2-1; D may correspond to TRBD1 or TRBD2 (5 bases each). The CDR3 sequence is 14 residues long. V was clipped by 4 bases and J by 6 bases, with 14 bases between them. CDR1 and CDR2 (germline): SGHRS, YFSETQ. CDR3 sequence (DNA): TGCGCCAGCAGCCCGGGAAGACAGTCCAATGAGCAGTTCTTC. It translates to CASSPGRQSNEQFF. The whole variable domain, filled in from reference TRBV5-1 and TRBJ2-1, reads KAGVTQTPRYLIKTRGQQVTLSCSPISGHRSVSWYQQTPGQGLQFLFEYFSETQRNKGNFPGRFSGRQFSNSRSEMNVSTLELGDSALYLCASSPGRQSNEQFFGPGTRLTVL.

This rearrangement joins TRBV29-1 to TRBJ1-1; TRBD1 matches at 7 bases. The CDR3 extends over 14 amino acids. V was pared by 7 bases and J by 1 base, with 9 bases of the junction left unmatched. Looked up from germline, CDR1 is SQVTM and CDR2 is ANQGSEA. CDR3 in DNA: TGCAGCGCAACAGGGGCGCGAGAGAACACTGAAGCTTTCTTT. Amino acids: CSATGARENTEAFF.